This is a list of T cell receptor beta chains from one sample in a study of Ad26.COV2.S vaccination and SARS-CoV-2 variants. The table came from immunoSEQ multiplex PCR; TCRdb's copy has only in-frame clones and leaves some out. Of a few hundred thousand clones listed, about 89% are singletons. Material: peripheral blood, obtained in a trial of Ad26.COV2.S vaccine versus placebo. These receptors originate from a person between 18 and 59 years old who received the Ad26.COV2.S COVID-19 vaccine or a placebo. Each CDR3 is given with its conserved first and last residue. The D gene is left open where the match is weak. Clone sizes are given selectively: once, few, many, or a class where the clone is expanded.

D gene: -; J gene: TRBJ2-7; clone size: -; V gene: TRBV11-3; CDR3 DNA: TGTGCCAGCAGTTTCGGGTCAGGGTCCTACGAGCAGTACTTC; CDR3 protein: CASSFGSGSYEQYF
D gene: TRBD2; J gene: TRBJ2-3; clone size: -; V gene: TRBV9; CDR3 DNA: TGTGCCAGCAGCGTAAAGGGGCTAGCGGGAGAAGATACGCAGTATTTT; CDR3 protein: CASSVKGLAGEDTQYF
D gene: -; J gene: TRBJ2-4; clone size: -; V gene: TRBV30; CDR3 DNA: TGTGCCTGGAGCCAAAAGGGGCTAGCCAAAAACATTCAGTACTTC; CDR3 protein: CAWSQKGLAKNIQYF
D gene: TRBD2; J gene: TRBJ2-3; clone size: -; V gene: TRBV3-1/TRBV3-2; CDR3 DNA: TGTGCCAGCACCCCAGCGGGAGTCGCAGATACGCAGTATTTT; CDR3 protein: CASTPAGVADTQYF
D gene: -; J gene: TRBJ1-5; clone size: -; V gene: TRBV30; CDR3 DNA: TGTGCCTGGAGTGCAATCCAGGGTCAGCCCCAGCATTTT; CDR3 protein: CAWSAIQGQPQHF
D gene: -; J gene: TRBJ1-1; clone size: -; V gene: TRBV28; CDR3 DNA: TGTGCCAGTTCGGGACCCATGAACACTGAAGCTTTCTTT; CDR3 protein: CASSGPMNTEAFF
D gene: TRBD1; J gene: TRBJ1-2; clone size: -; V gene: TRBV10-3; CDR3 DNA: TGTGCCATCACCGCTACTAAGACAGGGGTTGTCACCTTC; CDR3 protein: CAITATKTGVVTF
D gene: -; J gene: TRBJ1-1; clone size: -; V gene: TRBV18; CDR3 DNA: TGTGCCAGCTCACCACCCCAGAACACTGAAGCTTTCTTT; CDR3 protein: CASSPPQNTEAFF
D gene: -; J gene: TRBJ1-5; clone size: few; V gene: TRBV28; CDR3 DNA: TGTGCCAGCCGAGTACCACCTCAGCCCCAGCATTTT; CDR3 protein: CASRVPPQPQHF
D gene: -; J gene: TRBJ1-6; clone size: -; V gene: TRBV10-3; CDR3 DNA: TGTGCCATCAGGGGTACAGGGAAGAATTCACCCCTCCACTTT; CDR3 protein: CAIRGTGKNSPLHF
D gene: TRBD2; J gene: TRBJ2-2; clone size: -; V gene: TRBV3-1/TRBV3-2; CDR3 DNA: TGTGCCAGCAGCCTCCCTAGGGGGCTGACTAGCGGTTTGAACACCGGGGAGCTGTTTTTT; CDR3 protein: CASSLPRGLTSGLNTGELFF
D gene: -; J gene: TRBJ1-1; clone size: -; V gene: TRBV30; CDR3 DNA: TGTGCCTGGAGTCCCTGGGGCAGTGAGGGTACTGAAGCTTTCTTT; CDR3 protein: CAWSPWGSEGTEAFF
D gene: -; J gene: TRBJ1-1; clone size: few; V gene: TRBV3-1/TRBV3-2; CDR3 DNA: TGTGCCAGTCGCAGGGATTACACTGAAGCTTTCTTT; CDR3 protein: CASRRDYTEAFF
D gene: TRBD1; J gene: TRBJ2-7; clone size: -; V gene: TRBV29-1; CDR3 DNA: TGCAGCGTTGAGGGGGTTGGACAGGGGAGCTCCTACGAGCAGTACTTC; CDR3 protein: CSVEGVGQGSSYEQYF
D gene: TRBD1; J gene: TRBJ2-5; clone size: -; V gene: TRBV7-2; CDR3 DNA: TGTGCCAGCAGCTTACGGACAGGGGAGACCCAGTACTTC; CDR3 protein: CASSLRTGETQYF
D gene: TRBD1; J gene: TRBJ2-2; clone size: -; V gene: TRBV6-6; CDR3 DNA: TGTGCCAGCAGCCGACAGGGGGAAACCGGGGAGCTGTTTTTT; CDR3 protein: CASSRQGETGELFF
D gene: -; J gene: TRBJ1-5; clone size: once; V gene: TRBV7-9; CDR3 DNA: TGTGCCAGCAGCTCCTCGGGGCGGAGCAATCAGCCCCAGCATTTT; CDR3 protein: CASSSSGRSNQPQHF
D gene: TRBD2; J gene: TRBJ2-3; clone size: -; V gene: TRBV19; CDR3 DNA: TGTGCCAGTGGACTAGCGGGAAGAACAGATACGCAGTATTTT; CDR3 protein: CASGLAGRTDTQYF
D gene: TRBD1; J gene: TRBJ1-1; clone size: -; V gene: TRBV9; CDR3 DNA: TGTGCCAGCAGCGCCACACAGGGGGCTAACACTGAAGCTTTCTTT; CDR3 protein: CASSATQGANTEAFF
D gene: -; J gene: TRBJ2-7; clone size: once; V gene: TRBV24-1; CDR3 DNA: TGTGCCACCAGTGATCCTTGGACAAACCCCTACGAGCAGTACTTC; CDR3 protein: CATSDPWTNPYEQYF
D gene: -; J gene: TRBJ2-2; clone size: -; V gene: TRBV2; CDR3 DNA: TGTGCCAGCAGTGAAGACAGGGGGGAGCTGTTTTTT; CDR3 protein: CASSEDRGELFF
D gene: -; J gene: TRBJ2-7; clone size: -; V gene: TRBV10-3; CDR3 DNA: TGTGCCATCAGTGAGTCGAGAGAGAACCTATCCTACGAGCAGTACTTC; CDR3 protein: CAISESRENLSYEQYF
D gene: TRBD1; J gene: TRBJ2-1; clone size: -; V gene: TRBV4-1; CDR3 DNA: TGCGCCAGCAGCCAGGGACCTGGGACAGCTAATGAGCAGTTCTTC; CDR3 protein: CASSQGPGTANEQFF
D gene: -; J gene: TRBJ1-1; clone size: -; V gene: TRBV5-4; CDR3 DNA: TGTGCCAGCAGCCAAGGAGTCGGAGAAAACACTGAAGCTTTCTTT; CDR3 protein: CASSQGVGENTEAFF
D gene: TRBD1; J gene: TRBJ2-7; clone size: -; V gene: TRBV5-5; CDR3 DNA: TGTGCCAGCAGCAAGGGACAGGGGTCCGACTACGAGCAGTACTTC; CDR3 protein: CASSKGQGSDYEQYF